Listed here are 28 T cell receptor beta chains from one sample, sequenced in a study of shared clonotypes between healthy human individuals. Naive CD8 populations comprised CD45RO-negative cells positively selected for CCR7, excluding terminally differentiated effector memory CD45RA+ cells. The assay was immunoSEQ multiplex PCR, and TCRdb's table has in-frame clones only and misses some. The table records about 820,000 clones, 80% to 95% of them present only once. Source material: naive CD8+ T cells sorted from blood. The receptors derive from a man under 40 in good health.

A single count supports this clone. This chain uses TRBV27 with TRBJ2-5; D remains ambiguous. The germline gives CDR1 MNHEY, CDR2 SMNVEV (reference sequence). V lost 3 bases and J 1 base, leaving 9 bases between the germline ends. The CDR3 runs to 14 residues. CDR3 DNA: TGTGCCAGCAGTTTGGCCTGGCGCCAAGAGACCCAGTACTTC. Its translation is CASSLAWRQETQYF.

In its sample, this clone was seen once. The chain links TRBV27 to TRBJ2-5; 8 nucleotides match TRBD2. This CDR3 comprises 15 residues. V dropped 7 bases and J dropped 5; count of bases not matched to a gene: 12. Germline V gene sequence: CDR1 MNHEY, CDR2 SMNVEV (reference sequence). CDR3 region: CASTVRGGRFETQYF. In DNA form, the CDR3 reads TGTGCCAGCACCGTTCGGGGGGGGCGATTTGAGACCCAGTACTTC.

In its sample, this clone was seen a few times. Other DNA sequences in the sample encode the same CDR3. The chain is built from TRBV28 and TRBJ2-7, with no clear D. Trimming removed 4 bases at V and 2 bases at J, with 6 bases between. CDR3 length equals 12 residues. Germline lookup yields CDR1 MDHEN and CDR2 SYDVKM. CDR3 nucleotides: TGTGCCAGCAGTTCCTCTCCCTACGAGCAGTACTTC. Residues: CASSSSPYEQYF.

This CDR3 reads CASSPAGGTEAFF. CDR3 coding DNA: TGTGCCAGCAGCCCCGCGGGGGGCACTGAAGCTTTCTTT. The rearrangement uses TRBV11-2 and TRBJ1-1; perhaps TRBD1 as D (5 bases). This CDR3 contains 13 residues. V dropped 5 bases and J dropped 4 bases, with 11 bases sitting between them. Per germline, CDR1 SGHAT and CDR2 FQNNGV.

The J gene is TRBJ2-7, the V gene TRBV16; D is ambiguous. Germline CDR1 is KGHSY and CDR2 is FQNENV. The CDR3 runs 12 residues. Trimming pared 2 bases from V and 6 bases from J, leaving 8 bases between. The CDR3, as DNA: TGTGCCAGCAGCCAACGGCTTGGCGAGCAGTACTTC. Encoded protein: CASSQRLGEQYF.

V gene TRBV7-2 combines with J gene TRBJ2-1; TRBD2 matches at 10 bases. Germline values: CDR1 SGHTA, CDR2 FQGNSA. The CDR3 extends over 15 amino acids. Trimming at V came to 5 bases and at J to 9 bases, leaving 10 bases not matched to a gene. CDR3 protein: CASSGAGGPSGEQFF. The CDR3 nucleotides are TGTGCCAGCAGCGGAGCGGGAGGGCCCTCGGGTGAGCAGTTCTTC.

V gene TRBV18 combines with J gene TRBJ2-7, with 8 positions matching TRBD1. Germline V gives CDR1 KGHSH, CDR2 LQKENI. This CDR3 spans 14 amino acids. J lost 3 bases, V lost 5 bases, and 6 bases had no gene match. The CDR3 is CASSSAGTGYEQYF. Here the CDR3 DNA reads TGTGCCAGCTCATCAGCCGGGACAGGCTACGAGCAGTACTTC.

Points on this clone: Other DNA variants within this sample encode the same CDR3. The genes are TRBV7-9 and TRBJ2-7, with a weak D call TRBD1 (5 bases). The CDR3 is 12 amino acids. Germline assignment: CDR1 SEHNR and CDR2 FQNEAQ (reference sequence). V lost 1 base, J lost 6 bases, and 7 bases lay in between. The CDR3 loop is CASSLVGVEQYF. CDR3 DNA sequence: TGTGCCAGCAGCTTAGTAGGGGTCGAGCAGTACTTC.

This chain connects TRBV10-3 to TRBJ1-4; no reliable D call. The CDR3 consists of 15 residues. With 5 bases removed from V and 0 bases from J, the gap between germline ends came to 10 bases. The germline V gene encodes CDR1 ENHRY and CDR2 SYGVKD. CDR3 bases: TGTGCCATCAGTCCTTCAGGAGCAACTAATGAAAAACTGTTTTTT. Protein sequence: CAISPSGATNEKLFF.

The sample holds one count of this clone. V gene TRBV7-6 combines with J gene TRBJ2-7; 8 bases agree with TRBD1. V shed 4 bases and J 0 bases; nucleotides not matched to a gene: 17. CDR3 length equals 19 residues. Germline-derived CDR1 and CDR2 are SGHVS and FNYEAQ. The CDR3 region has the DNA TGTGCCAGCAGCTCCGAGGGGCAGGGGGCGGCTAGCGCCTCCTACGAGCAGTACTTC. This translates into CASSSEGQGAASASYEQYF.

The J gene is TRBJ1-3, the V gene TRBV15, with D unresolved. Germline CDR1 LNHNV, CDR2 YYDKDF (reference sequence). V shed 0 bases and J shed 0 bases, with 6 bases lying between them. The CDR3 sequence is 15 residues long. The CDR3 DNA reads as TGTGCCACCAGCAGAGATCTGACCTCTGGAAACACCATATATTTT. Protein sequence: CATSRDLTSGNTIYF. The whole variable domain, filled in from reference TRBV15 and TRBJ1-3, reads DAMVIQNPRYQVTQFGKPVTLSCSQTLNHNVMYWYQQKSSQAPKLLFHYYDKDFNNEADTPDNFQSRRPNTSFCFLDIRSPGLGDTAMYLCATSRDLTSGNTIYFGEGSWLTVV.

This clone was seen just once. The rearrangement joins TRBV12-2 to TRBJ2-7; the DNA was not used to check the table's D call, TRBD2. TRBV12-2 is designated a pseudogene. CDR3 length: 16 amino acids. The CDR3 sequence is CASRLEPLTVSYEQYF. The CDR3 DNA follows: TGTGCAAGTCGCTTAGAACCACTTACGGTTTCCTACGAGCAGTACTTC.

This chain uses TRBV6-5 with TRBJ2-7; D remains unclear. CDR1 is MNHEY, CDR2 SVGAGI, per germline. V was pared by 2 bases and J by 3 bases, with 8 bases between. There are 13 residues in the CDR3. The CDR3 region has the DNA TGTGCCAGCAGTTACGGAGAGTACTACGAGCAGTACTTC. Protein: CASSYGEYYEQYF.

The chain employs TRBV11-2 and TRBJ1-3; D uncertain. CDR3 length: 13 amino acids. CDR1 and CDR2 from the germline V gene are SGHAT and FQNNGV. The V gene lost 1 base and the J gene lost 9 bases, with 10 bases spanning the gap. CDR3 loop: CASSLVRQRTIYF. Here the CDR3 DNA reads TGTGCCAGCAGCTTAGTACGCCAGCGCACCATATATTTT.

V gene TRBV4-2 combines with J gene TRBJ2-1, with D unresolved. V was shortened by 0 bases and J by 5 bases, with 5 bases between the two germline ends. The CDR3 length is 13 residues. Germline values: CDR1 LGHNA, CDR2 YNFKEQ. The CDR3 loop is CASSQDPDNEQFF. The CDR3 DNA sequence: TGTGCCAGCAGCCAAGATCCGGACAATGAGCAGTTCTTC.

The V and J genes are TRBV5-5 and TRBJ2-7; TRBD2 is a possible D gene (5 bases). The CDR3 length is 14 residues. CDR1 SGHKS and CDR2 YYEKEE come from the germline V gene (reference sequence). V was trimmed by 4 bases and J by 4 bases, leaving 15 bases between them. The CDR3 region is CASSPETRRYEQYF. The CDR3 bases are TGTGCCAGCAGCCCCGAAACTAGGAGGTACGAGCAGTACTTC.

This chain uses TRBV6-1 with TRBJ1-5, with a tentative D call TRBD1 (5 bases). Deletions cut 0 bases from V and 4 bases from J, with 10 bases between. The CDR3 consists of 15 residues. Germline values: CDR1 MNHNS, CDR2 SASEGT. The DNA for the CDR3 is TGTGCCAGCAGTGAAGCGGGACGTTGGAATCAGCCCCAGCATTTT. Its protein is CASSEAGRWNQPQHF.

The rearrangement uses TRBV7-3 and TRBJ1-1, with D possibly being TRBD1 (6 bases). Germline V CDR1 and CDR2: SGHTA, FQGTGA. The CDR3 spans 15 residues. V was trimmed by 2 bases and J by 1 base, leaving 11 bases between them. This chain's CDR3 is CASSLLGTPNTEAFF. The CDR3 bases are TGTGCCAGCAGCTTATTAGGGACACCGAACACTGAAGCTTTCTTT.

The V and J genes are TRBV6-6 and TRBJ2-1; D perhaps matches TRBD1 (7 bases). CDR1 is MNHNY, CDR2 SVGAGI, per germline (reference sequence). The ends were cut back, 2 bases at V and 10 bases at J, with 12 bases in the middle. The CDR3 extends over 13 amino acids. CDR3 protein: CASSYPGGGEQFF. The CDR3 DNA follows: TGTGCCAGCAGTTACCCCGGAGGGGGCGAGCAGTTCTTC.

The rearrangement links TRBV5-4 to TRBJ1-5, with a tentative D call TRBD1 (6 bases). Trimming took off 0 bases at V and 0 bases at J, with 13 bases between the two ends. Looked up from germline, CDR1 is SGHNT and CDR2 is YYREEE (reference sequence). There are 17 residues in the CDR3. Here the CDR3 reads CASSLGGAKNSNQPQHF. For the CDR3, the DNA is TGTGCCAGCAGCTTGGGGGGGGCGAAAAATAGCAATCAGCCCCAGCATTTT.

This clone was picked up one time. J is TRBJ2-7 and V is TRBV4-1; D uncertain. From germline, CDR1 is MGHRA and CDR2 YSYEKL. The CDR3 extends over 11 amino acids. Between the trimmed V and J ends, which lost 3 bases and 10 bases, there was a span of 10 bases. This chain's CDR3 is CASSHLGNQYF. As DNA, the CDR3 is TGCGCCAGCAGCCACCTGGGGAACCAGTACTTC.

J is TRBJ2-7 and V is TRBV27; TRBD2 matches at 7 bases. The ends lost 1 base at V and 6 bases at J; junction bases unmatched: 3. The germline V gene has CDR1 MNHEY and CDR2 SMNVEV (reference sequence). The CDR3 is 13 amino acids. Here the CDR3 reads CASSLWTSSEQYF. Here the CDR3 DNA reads TGTGCCAGCAGTTTATGGACTAGTTCCGAGCAGTACTTC.

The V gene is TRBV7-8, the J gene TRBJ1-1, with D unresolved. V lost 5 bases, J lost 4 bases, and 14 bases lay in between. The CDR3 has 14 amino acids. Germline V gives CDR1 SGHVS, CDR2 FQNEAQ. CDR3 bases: TGTGCCAGCAGCCCAAGCGACGGCAGCACTGAAGCTTTCTTT. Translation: CASSPSDGSTEAFF. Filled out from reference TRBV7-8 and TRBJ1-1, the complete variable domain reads GAGVSQSPRYKVAKRGQDVALRCDPISGHVSLFWYQQALGQGPEFLTYFQNEAQLDKSGLPSDRFFAERPEGSVSTLKIQRTQQEDSAVYLCASSPSDGSTEAFFGQGTRLTVV.

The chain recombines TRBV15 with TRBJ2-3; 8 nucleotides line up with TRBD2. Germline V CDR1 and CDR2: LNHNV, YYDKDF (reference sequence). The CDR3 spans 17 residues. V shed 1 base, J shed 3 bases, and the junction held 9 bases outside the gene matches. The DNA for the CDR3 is TGTGCCACCAGCAGAGTGTTGGAACTAGCGGCAACAGATACGCAGTATTTT. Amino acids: CATSRVLELAATDTQYF.

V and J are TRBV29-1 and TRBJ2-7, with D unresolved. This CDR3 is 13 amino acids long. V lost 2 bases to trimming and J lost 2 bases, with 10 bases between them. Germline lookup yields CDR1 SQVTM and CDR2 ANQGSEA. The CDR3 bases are TGCAGCGTTGAATTTTCCAGCCCCTACGAGCAGTACTTC. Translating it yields CSVEFSSPYEQYF.

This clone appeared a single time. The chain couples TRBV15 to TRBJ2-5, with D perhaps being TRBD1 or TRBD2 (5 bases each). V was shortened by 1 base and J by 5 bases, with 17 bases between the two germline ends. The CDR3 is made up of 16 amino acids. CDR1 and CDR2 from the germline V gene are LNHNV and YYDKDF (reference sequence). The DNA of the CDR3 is TGTGCCACCAGCAGAGGAGAGGCCGTCTGGGGGGAGACCCAGTACTTC. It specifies CATSRGEAVWGETQYF.

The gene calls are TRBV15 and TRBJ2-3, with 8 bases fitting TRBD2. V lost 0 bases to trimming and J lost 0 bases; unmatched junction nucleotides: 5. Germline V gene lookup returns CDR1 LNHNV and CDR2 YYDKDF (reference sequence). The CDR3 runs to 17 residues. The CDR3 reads CATSRDLLAESTDTQYF. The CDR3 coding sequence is TGTGCCACCAGCAGAGATCTACTAGCGGAAAGCACAGATACGCAGTATTTT.

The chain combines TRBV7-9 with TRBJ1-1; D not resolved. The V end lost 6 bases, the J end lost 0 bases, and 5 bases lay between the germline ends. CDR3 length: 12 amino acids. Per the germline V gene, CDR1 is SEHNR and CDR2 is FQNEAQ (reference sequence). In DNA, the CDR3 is TGTGCCAGCAGGGGGTTGAACACTGAAGCTTTCTTT. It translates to CASRGLNTEAFF.